This T cell receptor beta chain was sequenced during a study of T cells in Graves' hyperthyroidism and ophthalmopathy. Overall study findings and caveats: Ophthalmopathy was model-predicted a median roughly 6.3 months pre-onset.

To note about this clonotype: What it binds is unknown.

Trimming pared 5 bases from V and 1 base from J, leaving 15 bases between. The CDR3 is made up of 15 amino acids. CDR1 is SGHAT and CDR2 is FQNNGV in the germline V gene. Amplification of TCR beta CDR3 regions used RNA as the template. Using the HTBI primer set, a first-round RT-PCR was run on the TCR CDR3. Via MiXCR, TCRdb re-called the multiplex PCR reads, giving one row per CDR3 protein. This sample has about 560,000 distinct CDR3 sequences, with 16% found just once. This clonotype originated in a young woman with Graves' hyperthyroidism. Sequenced material: blood. V and J are TRBV11-2 and TRBJ2-7; no clear D gene. The CDR3 spells CASSQRGEPSYEQYF. CDR3 sequence (DNA): TGTGCCAGCAGCCAACGAGGCGAACCTTCCTACGAGCAGTACTTC.